The 18 T cell receptor beta chains in this list originate from one sample, sequenced in a study of T cells after yellow fever vaccination (dated by TCRdb to the late 2010s). Libraries were prepared through 5' RACE. Instrument used: Illumina NovaSeq 6000. The public reads were quality trimmed at Q25 with fastp and then assembled into clones with MiXCR by TCRdb, keeping productive beta chains. Duplicate CDR3 protein sequences are folded into a single record with the most common DNA and genes. Counted in this sample were about 320,000 distinct CDR3 sequences; about 10% of them appeared once. The ten largest clones add up to over 3% of the sample. The label giving this sample's treatment or condition can be read as: live attenuated yellow fever vaccine strain. Material: CD4+ T cells sorted from PBMCs, obtained 45 days after the yellow fever booster vaccination. Receptors originate from a man aged 18 to 30 who received the YFV17D yellow fever vaccine.

The chain employs TRBV5-4 and TRBJ2-2; D is undetermined. The CDR3 consists of 13 residues. Germline values: CDR1 SGHNT, CDR2 YYREEE (reference sequence). V lost 0 bases to trimming and J lost 6 bases, with 6 bases between them. The CDR3 nucleotides are TGTGCCAGCAGCTTGGGCCCCCCCGGGGAGCTGTTTTTT. Encoded protein: CASSLGPPGELFF. Variable domain in full (rest from reference TRBV5-4 and TRBJ2-2): ETGVTQSPTHLIKTRGQQVTLRCSSQSGHNTVSWYQQALGQGPQFIFQYYREEENGRGNFPPRFSGLQFPNYSSELNVNALELDDSALYLCASSLGPPGELFFGEGSRLTVL.

Only a few counts were recorded for this clonotype. V usage is TRBV3-1 and J usage is TRBJ1-2, with D perhaps TRBD1 (5 bases). CDR1 is LGHDT and CDR2 is YNNKEL in the germline V gene (reference sequence). CDR3 length equals 14 residues. V was trimmed by 2 bases and J by 4 bases, leaving 11 bases between them. DNA of the CDR3: TGTGCCAGCAGCCAATACCAGGGAAGCTATGGCTACACCTTC. Its protein is CASSQYQGSYGYTF.

The J gene is TRBJ2-7, the V gene TRBV19; D is perhaps TRBD1 (6 bases). Trimming cost V 3 bases and J 1 base, with 10 bases left between them. Germline loops: CDR1 LNHDA, CDR2 SQIVND (reference sequence). CDR3 length equals 14 residues. The CDR3: CASSMADRSYEQYF. The CDR3 DNA sequence: TGTGCCAGTAGTATGGCTGACAGGTCCTACGAGCAGTACTTC.

This clonotype came up many times. The chain employs TRBV3-1 and TRBJ1-1; 10 nucleotides agree with TRBD1. In germline, CDR1 is LGHDT, CDR2 YNNKEL (reference sequence). The ends lost 4 bases at V and 4 bases at J; junction bases unmatched: 0. The CDR3 is 13 residues long. The chain's CDR3 is CASSRTGGTEAFF. The CDR3 DNA sequence: TGTGCCAGCAGCCGGACAGGGGGCACTGAAGCTTTCTTT.

This clonotype was observed at least ten times. The genes are TRBV5-1 and TRBJ2-1; possible D gene TRBD2, 6 bases. Germline V lookup: CDR1 SGHRS, CDR2 YFSETQ. The CDR3 is 14 amino acids. Trimming cost V 3 bases and J 6 bases, with 13 bases left between them. The DNA for the CDR3 is TGCGCCAGCAGCTCCCGGGACTCCCCCAATGAGCAGTTCTTC. Its translation: CASSSRDSPNEQFF.

The chain recombines TRBV7-9 with TRBJ2-5; no clear D. Germline V gene lookup returns CDR1 SEHNR and CDR2 FQNEAQ (reference sequence). The CDR3 sequence is 13 residues long. V was pared by 4 bases and J by 4 bases, with 10 bases between. The CDR3 spells CASSSRALETQYF. The CDR3 DNA reads as TGTGCCAGCAGCTCCCGGGCCTTAGAGACCCAGTACTTC.

This clonotype was seen a few times. The chain couples TRBV12-3 or TRBV12-4 to TRBJ2-2; no clear D gene. Trimming removed 2 bases from V and 1 base from J, with 5 bases in between. The CDR3 runs to 14 residues. Here the CDR3 DNA reads TGTGCCAGCAGTTTAACTGAGAACACCGGGGAGCTGTTTTTT. Translated, it gives CASSLTENTGELFF.

The genes are TRBV5-1 and TRBJ2-3; TRBD1 matches at 10 bases. The CDR3 sequence is 15 residues long. Looked up from germline, CDR1 is SGHRS and CDR2 is YFSETQ. The junction had 9 bases not matched to a gene; V was cut back by 5 bases and J by 6 bases. The CDR3: CASSSQGTGVDTQYF. The DNA for the CDR3 is TGCGCCAGCAGTTCACAGGGGACAGGGGTCGATACGCAGTATTTT. Supplemented by reference TRBV5-1 and TRBJ2-3, the full variable domain reads KAGVTQTPRYLIKTRGQQVTLSCSPISGHRSVSWYQQTPGQGLQFLFEYFSETQRNKGNFPGRFSGRQFSNSRSEMNVSTLELGDSALYLCASSSQGTGVDTQYFGPGTRLTVL.

In its sample, this clonotype was seen a few times. The chain has TRBV24-1 and TRBJ2-3, with unresolved D. Trimming left V 6 bases short and J 0 bases short, with 6 bases between. The CDR3 loop spans 13 amino acids. Germline assignment: CDR1 KGHDR and CDR2 SFDVKD. CDR3 sequence (DNA): TGTGCCACCAGTACCCAGAGCACAGATACGCAGTATTTT. It codes for CATSTQSTDTQYF.

V is TRBV2 and J is TRBJ2-7; 11 nucleotides agree with TRBD2. Trimming at V came to 6 bases and at J to 3 bases, leaving 7 bases not matched to a gene. This CDR3 is built from 15 residues. Germline loops: CDR1 SNHLY, CDR2 FYNNEI. The CDR3 bases are TGTGCCAGCAGACGCTTAGGACTAGCGGGCTACGAGCAGTACTTC. This sequence encodes CASRRLGLAGYEQYF.

This clonotype has only a few counts. The rearrangement joins TRBV7-2 to TRBJ2-7, with TRBD2 matching 11 bases. J lost 4 bases, V lost 1 base, and 6 bases had no gene match. CDR1 SGHTA and CDR2 FQGNSA come from the germline V gene. The CDR3 is 16 residues long. This chain's CDR3 is CASSLVGTSGRYEQYV. The CDR3 DNA follows: TGTGCCAGCAGCTTAGTTGGGACTAGCGGTAGGTACGAGCAGTACGTC.

This clonotype has a count of ten or more. The rearrangement uses TRBV20-1 and TRBJ1-2, with D maybe TRBD1 (6 bases). V was shortened by 0 bases and J by 2 bases, with 7 bases between the two germline ends. This CDR3 contains 13 residues. CDR1 DFQATT and CDR2 SNEGSKA come from the germline V gene (reference sequence). The CDR3 coding sequence is TGCAGTGCTAGAGAGGGGGCGAACTATGGCTACACCTTC. Its protein is CSAREGANYGYTF.

This clonotype was observed a few times. The rearrangement uses TRBV18 and TRBJ2-3; no clear D gene. The CDR3 is made up of 13 amino acids. From germline, CDR1 is KGHSH and CDR2 LQKENI. Trimming cost V 4 bases and J 6 bases, with 11 bases left between them. CDR3 sequence (DNA): TGTGCCAGCTCACTCGACACTTGGGATACGCAGTATTTT. Amino acid sequence: CASSLDTWDTQYF. Looking up the rest from reference TRBV18 and TRBJ2-3 gives the full variable domain: NAGVMQNPRHLVRRRGQEARLRCSPMKGHSHVYWYRQLPEEGLKFMVYLQKENIIDESGMPKERFSAEFPKEGPSILRIQQVVRGDSAAYFCASSLDTWDTQYFGPGTRLTVL.

This clonotype was seen only a few times. The chain joins TRBV12-3 or TRBV12-4 to TRBJ1-2; D call uncertain. This CDR3 is 13 amino acids long. The germline V and J ends were trimmed by 6 bases and 2 bases, with 10 bases remaining between them. CDR3 DNA sequence: TGTGCCAGCAGCGGCGGACGGAACTATGGCTACACCTTC. Its translation is CASSGGRNYGYTF.

CDR3: CASSLTAPLRSGNTIYF. The CDR3 bases are TGTGCCAGCAGTTTAACGGCCCCGTTGAGATCTGGAAACACCATATATTTT. V is TRBV27 and J is TRBJ1-3; D is ambiguous. Germline CDR1 reads MNHEY; CDR2 reads SMNVEV (reference sequence). This CDR3 is 17 amino acids long. V was cut by 2 bases and J by 1 base, with 15 bases left in between.

CDR3 protein: CSASARALATNEKLFF. DNA for the CDR3: TGCAGTGCTAGCGCTCGGGCTTTGGCAACTAATGAAAAACTGTTTTTT. The chain employs TRBV20-1 and TRBJ1-4; D is unclear. The CDR3 runs 16 residues. Germline V gene lookup returns CDR1 DFQATT and CDR2 SNEGSKA (reference sequence). Trimming took off 3 bases at V and 0 bases at J, with 14 bases between the two ends.

This clonotype showed up just a few times. This chain links TRBV20-1 with TRBJ2-5, with a weak D call TRBD2 (8 bases). Trimming removed 3 bases from V and 1 base from J, with 24 bases in between. The V gene's germline CDR1 is DFQATT and CDR2 SNEGSKA (reference sequence). CDR3 length equals 18 residues. Written as DNA, the CDR3 is TGCAGTGCTAGCCATAAGGGGGCGGGGGGCCTGTTCCAAGAGACCCAGTACTTC. It yields the protein CSASHKGAGGLFQETQYF.

This clonotype has ten or more counts. J is TRBJ2-1 and V is TRBV5-1, with D tentatively TRBD1 (5 bases). This CDR3 region has 15 residues. In germline, CDR1 is SGHRS, CDR2 YFSETQ. V dropped 2 bases and J dropped 4 bases, with 13 bases sitting between them. CDR3 nucleotide sequence: TGCGCCAGCAGCTTATTGCAGGGCCTATACAATGAGCAGTTCTTC. Its translation is CASSLLQGLYNEQFF.